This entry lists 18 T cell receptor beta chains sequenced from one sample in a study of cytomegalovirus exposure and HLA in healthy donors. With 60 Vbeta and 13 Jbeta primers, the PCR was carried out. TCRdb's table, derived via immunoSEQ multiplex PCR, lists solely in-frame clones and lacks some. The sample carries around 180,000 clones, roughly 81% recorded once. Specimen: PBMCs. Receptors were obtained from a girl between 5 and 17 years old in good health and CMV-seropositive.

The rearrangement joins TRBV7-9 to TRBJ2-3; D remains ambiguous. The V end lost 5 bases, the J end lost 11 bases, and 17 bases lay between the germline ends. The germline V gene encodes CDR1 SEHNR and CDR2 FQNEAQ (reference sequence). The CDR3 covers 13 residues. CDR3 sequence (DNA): TGTGCCAGCAGCCATAAATACCAGGTCGGGCAGTATTTT. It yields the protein CASSHKYQVGQYF.

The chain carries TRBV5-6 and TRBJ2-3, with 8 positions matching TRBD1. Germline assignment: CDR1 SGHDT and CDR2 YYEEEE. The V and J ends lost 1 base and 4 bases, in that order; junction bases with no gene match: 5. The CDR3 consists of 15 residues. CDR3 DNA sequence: TGTGCCAGCAGCTTGCCGACAGGGGCTGCAGATACGCAGTATTTT. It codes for CASSLPTGAADTQYF.

DNA for the CDR3: TGTGCTAGTGGTTTGGTCCAGGGGCAAGAGGGCTACACCTTC. Encoded protein: CASGLVQGQEGYTF. The V gene is TRBV12-5, the J gene TRBJ1-2; tentatively, D is TRBD1 (6 bases). The V and J ends lost 0 bases and 8 bases respectively, with 13 bases between them. This CDR3 comprises 14 residues. Germline CDR1 reads LGHNT; CDR2 reads FRNRAP. The full variable domain, with the rest looked up from reference TRBV12-5 and TRBJ1-2, is DARVTQTPRHKVTEMGQEVTMRCQPILGHNTVFWYRQTMMQGLELLAYFRNRAPLDDSGMPKDRFSAEMPDATLATLKIQPSEPRDSAVYFCASGLVQGQEGYTFGSGTRLTVV.

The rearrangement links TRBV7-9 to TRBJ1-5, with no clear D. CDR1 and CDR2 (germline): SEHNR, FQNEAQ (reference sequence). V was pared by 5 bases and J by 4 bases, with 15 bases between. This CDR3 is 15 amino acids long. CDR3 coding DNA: TGTGCCAGCAGCCCTGGTCCAGGTGGGAATCAGCCCCAGCATTTT. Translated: CASSPGPGGNQPQHF.

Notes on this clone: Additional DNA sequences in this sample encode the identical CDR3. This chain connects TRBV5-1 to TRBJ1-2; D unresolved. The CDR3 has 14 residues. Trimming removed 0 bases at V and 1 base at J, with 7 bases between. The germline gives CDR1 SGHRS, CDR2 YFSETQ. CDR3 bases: TGCGCCAGCAGCTTGGATCGGGGTAACTATGGCTACACCTTC. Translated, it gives CASSLDRGNYGYTF.

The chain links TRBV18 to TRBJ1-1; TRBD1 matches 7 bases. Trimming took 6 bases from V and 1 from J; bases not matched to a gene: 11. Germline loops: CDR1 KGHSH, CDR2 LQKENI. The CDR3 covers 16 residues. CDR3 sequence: CASSPLGQLSNTEAFF. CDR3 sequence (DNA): TGTGCCAGCTCCCCCCTGGGACAGCTATCGAACACTGAAGCTTTCTTT.

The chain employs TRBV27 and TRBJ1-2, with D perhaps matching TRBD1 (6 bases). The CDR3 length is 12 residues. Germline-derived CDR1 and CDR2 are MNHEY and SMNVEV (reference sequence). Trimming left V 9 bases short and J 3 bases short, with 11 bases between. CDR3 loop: CASKGGDYGYTF. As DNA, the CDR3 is TGTGCCAGTAAGGGGGGGGACTATGGCTACACCTTC.

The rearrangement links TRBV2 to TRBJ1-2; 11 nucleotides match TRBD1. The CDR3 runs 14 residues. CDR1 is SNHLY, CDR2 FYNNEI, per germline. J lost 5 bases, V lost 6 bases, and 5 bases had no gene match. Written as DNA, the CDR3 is TGTGCCAGCAGCACGGACAGGGGGCGGTATGGCTACACCTTC. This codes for CASSTDRGRYGYTF.

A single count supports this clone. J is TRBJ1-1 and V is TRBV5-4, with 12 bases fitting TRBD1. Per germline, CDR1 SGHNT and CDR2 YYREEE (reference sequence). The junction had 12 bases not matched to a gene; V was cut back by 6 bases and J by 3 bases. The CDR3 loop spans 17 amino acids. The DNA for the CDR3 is TGTGCCAGCACCCAGGGACAGGGGGCGCGCGGGGACACTGAAGCTTTCTTT. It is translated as CASTQGQGARGDTEAFF.

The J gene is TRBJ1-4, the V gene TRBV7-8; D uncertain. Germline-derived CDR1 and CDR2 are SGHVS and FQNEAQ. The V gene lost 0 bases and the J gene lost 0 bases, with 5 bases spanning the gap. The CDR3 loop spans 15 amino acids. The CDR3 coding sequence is TGTGCCAGCAGCTTAGCACCAGCAACTAATGAAAAACTGTTTTTT. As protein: CASSLAPATNEKLFF.

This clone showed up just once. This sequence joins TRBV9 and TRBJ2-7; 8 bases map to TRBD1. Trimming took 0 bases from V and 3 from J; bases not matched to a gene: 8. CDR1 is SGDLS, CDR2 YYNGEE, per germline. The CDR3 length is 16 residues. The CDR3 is CASSVAAGGVIYEQYF. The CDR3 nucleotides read TGTGCCAGCAGCGTAGCTGCAGGGGGCGTCATCTACGAGCAGTACTTC.

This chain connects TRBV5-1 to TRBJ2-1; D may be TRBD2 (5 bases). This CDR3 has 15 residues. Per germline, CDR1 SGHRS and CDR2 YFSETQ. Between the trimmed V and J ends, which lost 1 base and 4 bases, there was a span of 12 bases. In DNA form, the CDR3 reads TGCGCCAGCAGCTTGAGGAAAAGCGGTTACAATGAGCAGTTCTTC. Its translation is CASSLRKSGYNEQFF. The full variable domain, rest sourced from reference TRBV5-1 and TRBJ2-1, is KAGVTQTPRYLIKTRGQQVTLSCSPISGHRSVSWYQQTPGQGLQFLFEYFSETQRNKGNFPGRFSGRQFSNSRSEMNVSTLELGDSALYLCASSLRKSGYNEQFFGPGTRLTVL.

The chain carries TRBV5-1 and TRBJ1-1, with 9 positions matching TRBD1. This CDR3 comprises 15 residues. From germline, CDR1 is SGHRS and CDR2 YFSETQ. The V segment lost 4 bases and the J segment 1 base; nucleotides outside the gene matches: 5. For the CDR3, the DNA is TGCGCCAGCAGCATGGGACAGGGCCCGAACACTGAAGCTTTCTTT. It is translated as CASSMGQGPNTEAFF.

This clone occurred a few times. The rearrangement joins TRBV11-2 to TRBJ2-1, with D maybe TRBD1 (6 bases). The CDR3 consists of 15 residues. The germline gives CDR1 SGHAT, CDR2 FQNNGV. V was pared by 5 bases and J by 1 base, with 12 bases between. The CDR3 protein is CASSAIQGSYNEQFF. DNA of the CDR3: TGTGCCAGCAGCGCAATACAGGGATCCTACAATGAGCAGTTCTTC.

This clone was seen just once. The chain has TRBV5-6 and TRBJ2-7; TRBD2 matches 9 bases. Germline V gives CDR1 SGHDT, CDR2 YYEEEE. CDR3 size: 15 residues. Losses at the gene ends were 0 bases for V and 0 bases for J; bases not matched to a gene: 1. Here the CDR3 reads CASSLVTSGSYEQYF. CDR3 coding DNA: TGTGCCAGCAGCTTGGTGACTAGCGGCTCCTACGAGCAGTACTTC.

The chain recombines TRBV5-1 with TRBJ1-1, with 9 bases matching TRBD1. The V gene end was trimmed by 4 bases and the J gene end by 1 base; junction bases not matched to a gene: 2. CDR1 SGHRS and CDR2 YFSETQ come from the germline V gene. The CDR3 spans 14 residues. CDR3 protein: CASSADRGNTEAFF. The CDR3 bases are TGCGCCAGCAGCGCGGACAGGGGGAACACTGAAGCTTTCTTT.

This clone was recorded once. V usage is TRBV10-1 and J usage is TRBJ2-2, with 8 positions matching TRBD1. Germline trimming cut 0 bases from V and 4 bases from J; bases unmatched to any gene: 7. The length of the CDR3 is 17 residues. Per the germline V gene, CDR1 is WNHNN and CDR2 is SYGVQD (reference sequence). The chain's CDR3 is CASSESDRTGFTGELFF. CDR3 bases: TGCGCCAGCAGTGAGTCTGATAGGACAGGGTTCACCGGGGAGCTGTTTTTT.

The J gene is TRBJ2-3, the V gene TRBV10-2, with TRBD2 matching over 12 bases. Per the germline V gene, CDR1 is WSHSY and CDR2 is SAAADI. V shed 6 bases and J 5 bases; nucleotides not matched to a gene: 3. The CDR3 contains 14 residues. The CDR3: CASRTSGGLDTQYF. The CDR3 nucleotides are TGCGCCAGCAGAACTAGCGGGGGGTTAGATACGCAGTATTTT.